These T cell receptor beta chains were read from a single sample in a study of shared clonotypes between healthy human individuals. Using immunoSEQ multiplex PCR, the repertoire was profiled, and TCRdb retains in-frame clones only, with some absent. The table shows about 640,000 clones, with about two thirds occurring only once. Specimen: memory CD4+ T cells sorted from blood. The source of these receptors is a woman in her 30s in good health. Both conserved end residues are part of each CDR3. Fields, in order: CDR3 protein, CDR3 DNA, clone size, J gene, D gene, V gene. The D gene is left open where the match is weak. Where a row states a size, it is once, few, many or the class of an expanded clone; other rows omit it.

CASSSTGTRETQYF | TGTGCCAGCAGCTCCACCGGTACTCGAGAGACCCAGTACTTC | - | TRBJ2-5 | - | TRBV7-7
CASSESSYEQYF | TGTGCCAGCAGCGAGAGCTCCTACGAGCAGTACTTC | - | TRBJ2-7 | - | TRBV7-8
CASSFGGLVSEQYF | TGTGCCAGCAGCTTCGGGGGCCTAGTCAGCGAGCAGTACTTC | - | TRBJ2-7 | - | TRBV7-2
CASSLDRNEQFF | TGTGCCAGCAGCTTAGATAGAAATGAGCAGTTCTTC | - | TRBJ2-1 | - | TRBV7-2
CASSARTGLTGELFF | TGTGCCAGCAGCGCCAGGACAGGGCTCACCGGGGAGCTGTTTTTT | - | TRBJ2-2 | TRBD1 | TRBV5-4
CASTGGPNEKLFF | TGTGCCAGCACGGGGGGGCCTAATGAAAAACTGTTTTTT | - | TRBJ1-4 | - | TRBV6-1
CSARLWGYTF | TGCAGTGCTAGATTGTGGGGCTACACCTTC | few | TRBJ1-2 | - | TRBV20-1
CASSIPRGRGAYEQYF | TGTGCCAGTAGTATTCCCCGGGGCCGGGGGGCCTACGAGCAGTACTTC | - | TRBJ2-7 | TRBD2 | TRBV19
CASSRQVLQETQYF | TGCGCCAGCAGCCGGCAGGTACTCCAAGAGACCCAGTACTTC | - | TRBJ2-5 | - | TRBV5-1
CATEDSSDTQYF | TGTGCCACCGAGGACTCTTCAGATACGCAGTATTTT | - | TRBJ2-3 | - | TRBV10-3
CASSLSGTSTGELFF | TGTGCCAGCAGCTTAAGCGGGACCTCCACCGGGGAGCTGTTTTTT | - | TRBJ2-2 | TRBD2 | TRBV7-2
CSVKFTGTGFPNRDTYYYEQYF | TGCAGCGTCAAATTTACCGGGACAGGATTCCCTAACCGGGATACCTACTACTACGAGCAGTACTTC | - | TRBJ2-7 | TRBD1 | TRBV29-1
CASSPQGEAFF | TGTGCCAGCAGTCCACAGGGTGAAGCTTTCTTT | few | TRBJ1-1 | - | TRBV28
CASSSGETQYF | TGTGCCAGCAGCTCCGGTGAGACCCAGTACTTC | once | TRBJ2-5 | - | TRBV6-6
CASSQLAGGGYEQFF | TGTGCCAGTAGCCAACTAGCGGGAGGGGGGTATGAGCAGTTCTTC | once | TRBJ2-1 | TRBD2 | TRBV19
CASSSPEGVYGYTF | TGTGCCAGCAGTTCCCCCGAAGGGGTCTATGGCTACACCTTC | many | TRBJ1-2 | - | TRBV28
CASSYDRGAAYEQYF | TGTGCCAGCAGTTACGATAGAGGGGCGGCCTACGAGCAGTACTTC | few | TRBJ2-7 | - | TRBV6-6
CASSKGLAGDNEQFF | TGTGCCAGCAGCAAAGGACTAGCGGGGGACAATGAGCAGTTCTTC | many | TRBJ2-1 | TRBD2 | TRBV7-3
CASSVRGDTEAFF | TGTGCCAGCAGTGTCCGGGGGGACACTGAAGCTTTCTTT | - | TRBJ1-1 | - | TRBV6-1
CASSRDPSTNQPQHF | TGTGCCAGCAGCAGGGACCCCTCTACGAATCAGCCCCAGCATTTT | - | TRBJ1-5 | - | TRBV11-3
CASSLFFASDRNEQFF | TGTGCCAGCAGCTTATTTTTTGCTAGCGACCGCAATGAGCAGTTCTTC | - | TRBJ2-1 | - | TRBV11-3
CASSLSGAEGYEQYF | TGTGCCAGCAGTTTATCTGGGGCCGAGGGTTACGAGCAGTACTTC | - | TRBJ2-7 | - | TRBV28
CASSPLGRGRSYGYTF | TGTGCCAGCAGTCCCTTAGGCAGGGGGCGCAGCTATGGCTACACCTTC | - | TRBJ1-2 | TRBD1 | TRBV28
CASSVLQGTHEQYF | TGTGCCAGTAGTGTACTACAGGGGACCCACGAGCAGTACTTC | - | TRBJ2-7 | TRBD1 | TRBV19
CSGDTSGSYNEQFF | TGCAGCGGTGACACTAGCGGGAGCTACAATGAGCAGTTCTTC | - | TRBJ2-1 | TRBD2 | TRBV29-1
CASSQDRRASGTNTGELFF | TGTGCCAGCAGCCAAGATCGCAGAGCTAGCGGGACGAACACCGGGGAGCTGTTTTTT | many | TRBJ2-2 | TRBD2 | TRBV4-2
CASMSGLSHQPQHF | TGTGCCAGCATGAGCGGCTTATCCCATCAGCCCCAGCATTTT | - | TRBJ1-5 | - | TRBV6-1
CASSSGTPTTEAFF | TGTGCCAGCAGCTCCGGGACACCTACCACTGAAGCTTTCTTT | once | TRBJ1-1 | - | TRBV11-2
CASSLKGAGNTIYF | TGTGCCAGCAGCTTAAAGGGGGCTGGAAACACCATATATTTT | - | TRBJ1-3 | - | TRBV5-4
CASTFRDTQYF | TGTGCCAGCACATTCAGAGATACGCAGTATTTT | - | TRBJ2-3 | - | TRBV2
CASSLTGSYYGYTF | TGCGCCAGCAGCTTGACGGGATCTTACTATGGCTACACCTTC | many | TRBJ1-2 | - | TRBV5-1
CASSQVDRGPGANVLTF | TGTGCCAGCAGCCAAGTAGACAGGGGGCCTGGGGCCAACGTCCTGACTTTC | - | TRBJ2-6 | TRBD1 | TRBV4-2
CASSQDQSGQLGQPQHF | TGTGCCAGCAGCCAAGATCAAAGTGGACAATTGGGTCAGCCCCAGCATTTT | - | TRBJ1-5 | - | TRBV14